Below are 9 T cell receptor beta chains sequenced from a single sample in a study of shared T cell receptors in the human thymus. The method was immunoSEQ multiplex PCR; TCRdb's version includes in-frame clones alone and lacks a portion of them. This table holds just under 550,000 clones, approximately 80% found once. These data also featured in a second study, about human thymus T cells.

The sample taken for sequencing was thymocytes. These receptors were collected from a boy in the first two years of life with a congenital heart defect.

J is TRBJ2-2 and V is TRBV7-9, with 7 bases that match TRBD1. CDR3 size: 15 residues. With V trimmed by 4 bases and J by 3 bases, 5 bases remained unmatched. Germline values: CDR1 SEHNR, CDR2 FQNEAQ (reference sequence). The CDR3, as DNA: TGTGCCAGCAGCTCGATTGACAGGGACACCGGGGAGCTGTTTTTT. It translates to CASSSIDRDTGELFF. Filled out from reference TRBV7-9 and TRBJ2-2, the complete variable domain reads DTGVSQNPRHKITKRGQNVTFRCDPISEHNRLYWYRQTLGQGPEFLTYFQNEAQLEKSRLLSDRFSAERPKGSFSTLEIQRTEQGDSAMYLCASSSIDRDTGELFFGEGSRLTVL.

The chain is built from TRBV5-6 and TRBJ2-2, with 7 bases aligning to TRBD1. V lost 4 bases, J lost 1 base, and 4 bases stayed unmatched. There are 15 residues in the CDR3. Looked up from germline, CDR1 is SGHDT and CDR2 is YYEEEE. For the CDR3, the DNA is TGTGCCAGCAGCCGACAGGGAAGGAACACCGGGGAGCTGTTTTTT. This gives the protein CASSRQGRNTGELFF. The full variable domain, rest sourced from reference TRBV5-6 and TRBJ2-2, is DAGVTQSPTHLIKTRGQQVTLRCSPKSGHDTVSWYQQALGQGPQFIFQYYEEEERQRGNFPDRFSGHQFPNYSSELNVNALLLGDSALYLCASSRQGRNTGELFFGEGSRLTVL.

The chain employs TRBV4-1 and TRBJ2-3; 9 bases agree with TRBD2. This CDR3 has 16 amino acids. V lost 4 bases, J lost 3 bases, and 8 bases stayed unmatched. Germline lookup yields CDR1 MGHRA and CDR2 YSYEKL. CDR3 sequence reads: CASSLFTSGSTDTQYF. The CDR3 DNA is TGCGCCAGCAGCCTTTTTACTAGCGGGTCTACAGATACGCAGTATTTT.

This sequence joins TRBV27 and TRBJ2-7, with 13 nucleotides matching TRBD2. Per germline, CDR1 MNHEY and CDR2 SMNVEV (reference sequence). This CDR3 has 14 residues. The ends lost 7 bases at V and 6 bases at J; junction bases unmatched: 6. The DNA of the CDR3 is TGTGCCAGCAATAGGACTAGCGGGAGTTTCGAGCAGTACTTC. This gives the protein CASNRTSGSFEQYF.

A single count supports this clone. This chain uses TRBV4-3 with TRBJ2-3; 12 nucleotides agree with TRBD1. V lost 0 bases and J lost 3; bases outside the gene matches: 10. The CDR3 spans 19 residues. Per germline, CDR1 LGHNA and CDR2 YSLEER. The CDR3 bases are TGCGCCAGCAGCCAAGACCATCCCCAGGGACAGGGGGCAACAGATACGCAGTATTTT. Protein sequence: CASSQDHPQGQGATDTQYF.

This clone came up once. V gene TRBV11-2 combines with J gene TRBJ2-1, with 8 bases fitting TRBD2. V trimming: 5 bases; J trimming: 9 bases; junction bases outside the gene matches: 15. The CDR3 consists of 16 residues. The germline CDR1 and CDR2 sequences are SGHAT and FQNNGV. CDR3 nucleotides: TGTGCCAGCAGCCTGGGAAGCGGGAGAGGACCTTGTGAGCAGTTCTTC. Encoded protein: CASSLGSGRGPCEQFF.

V gene TRBV11-2 combines with J gene TRBJ1-2, with 10 positions matching TRBD1. Germline CDR1 is SGHAT and CDR2 is FQNNGV. J gave up 5 bases and V 1 base, and 7 bases lay outside the gene matches. This CDR3 contains 16 residues. The CDR3 here is CASSLGGQGYGYGYTF. Written as DNA, the CDR3 is TGTGCCAGCAGCTTAGGGGGACAGGGGTATGGATATGGCTACACCTTC.

The chain recombines TRBV28 with TRBJ2-5; 7 bases map to TRBD1. The CDR3 contains 14 residues. After removal of 4 bases from V and 1 base from J, the junction contained 3 bases not matched to a gene. Germline CDR1 is MDHEN and CDR2 is SYDVKM. CDR3 coding DNA: TGTGCCAGCAGTTCGACAGGGTCCCAAGAGACCCAGTACTTC. It encodes CASSSTGSQETQYF.

This clone was found a few times. The junction does not match germline at one end; this may be a read error. This sequence joins TRBV6-1 and TRBJ2-2, with 7 positions matching TRBD2. Per germline, CDR1 MNHNS and CDR2 SASEGT. The CDR3 consists of 16 residues. The CDR3 bases are TGTGCCAGAAGTGGCCTAGCGGAATTGAACACCGGGGAGCTGTTTTTT. Translated: CARSGLAELNTGELFF.